These 27 T cell receptor beta chains were all obtained from the same sample, sequenced in a study of blood T cell repertoires in COVID-19. The table came from immunoSEQ multiplex PCR; TCRdb's copy has only in-frame clones and leaves some out. The data show over 150,000 clones, around 84% seen once. The sample comprised peripheral blood. All receptors come from an elderly man with acute or convalescent COVID-19.

V is TRBV12-3 or TRBV12-4 and J is TRBJ2-3; D remains unclear. The CDR3 consists of 11 residues. Trimming stripped 6 bases from V and 4 bases from J, with 5 bases between. CDR3 region: CASSPADTQYF. CDR3 nucleotide sequence: TGTGCCAGCAGCCCAGCAGATACGCAGTATTTT.

This rearrangement joins TRBV21-1 to TRBJ1-2; the D call of TRBD1 is as the table states it, not checked on the DNA. TRBV21-1 is a pseudogene locus. The CDR3 spans 17 residues. The CDR3 loop is CASSKGRVSRLDYGYTF. The CDR3 DNA reads as TGTGCCAGCAGCAAAGGCAGGGTTTCCCGCCTTGACTATGGCTACACCTTC.

The chain uses TRBV18 and TRBJ2-7; TRBD1 matches at 12 bases. J gave up 2 bases and V 3 bases, and 2 bases lay outside the gene matches. The CDR3 is 15 residues long. Germline V gene lookup returns CDR1 KGHSH and CDR2 LQKENI. The CDR3 loop is CASSPGTGGAYEQYV. The CDR3 DNA reads TGTGCCAGCTCACCGGGGACAGGGGGCGCCTACGAGCAGTACGTC.

The gene calls are TRBV7-2 and TRBJ2-3, with 7 nucleotides matching TRBD2. V was pared by 5 bases and J by 6 bases, with 8 bases of the junction left unmatched. Germline CDR1 reads SGHTA; CDR2 reads FQGNSA. This CDR3 comprises 14 residues. Here the CDR3 DNA reads TGTGCCAGCAGCCCCGGCATCGGGGGGGATACGCAGTATTTT. Translating it yields CASSPGIGGDTQYF.

The chain uses TRBV14 and TRBJ2-7, with unresolved D. The ends were cut back, 1 base at V and 2 bases at J, with 9 bases in the middle. CDR3 length: 14 amino acids. Germline V gives CDR1 SGHDN, CDR2 FVKESK. The CDR3 protein is CASSQVDKTYEQYV. Here the CDR3 DNA reads TGTGCCAGCAGCCAAGTCGACAAAACCTACGAGCAGTACGTC.

This clone was observed a handful of times. The rearrangement uses TRBV6-5 and TRBJ1-2, with 10 bases aligning to TRBD1. CDR1 MNHEY and CDR2 SVGAGI come from the germline V gene. The V gene end was trimmed by 4 bases and the J gene end by 7 bases; junction bases not matched to a gene: 6. The CDR3 consists of 14 residues. CDR3 sequence: CASSSTGTGAGYTF. The DNA for the CDR3 is TGTGCCAGCAGTTCAACCGGGACAGGGGCTGGCTACACCTTC.

This chain joins TRBV12-3 or TRBV12-4 and TRBJ1-1; 11 bases fit TRBD1. The CDR3 is 13 amino acids. The ends lost 6 bases at V and 11 bases at J; junction bases unmatched: 8. CDR3 loop: CASSSGQGEVAFF. Here the CDR3 DNA reads TGTGCCAGCAGCTCGGGACAGGGGGAGGTGGCTTTCTTT.

The genes are TRBV3-1 (or the pseudogene TRBV3-2) and TRBJ2-7; 9 bases map to TRBD2. The V gene's germline CDR1 is LGHDT and CDR2 YNNKEL (reference sequence). The CDR3 has 17 amino acids. V shed 1 base and J 0 bases; nucleotides not matched to a gene: 7. The CDR3 region is CASSQGGPSGNSYEQYF. The CDR3 DNA follows: TGTGCCAGCAGCCAAGGAGGTCCTAGCGGGAACTCCTACGAGCAGTACTTC.

CDR3 bases: TGTGCCAGCAGCGTATACCCGCCTATTAATTCACCCCTCCACTTT. Its translation: CASSVYPPINSPLHF. The gene calls are TRBV9 and TRBJ1-6; no clear D. Trimming removed 1 base from V and 6 bases from J, with 11 bases in between. Germline V gives CDR1 SGDLS, CDR2 YYNGEE. The CDR3 contains 15 residues.

This chain connects TRBV5-5 to TRBJ2-4; 8 nucleotides align to TRBD2. Germline V lookup: CDR1 SGHKS, CDR2 YYEKEE (reference sequence). After removal of 0 bases from V and 7 bases from J, the junction contained 3 bases not matched to a gene. The CDR3 runs to 14 residues. CDR3 sequence reads: CASSLDGTRNIQYF. The DNA of the CDR3 is TGTGCCAGCAGCTTGGACGGGACTAGGAACATTCAGTACTTC.

V gene TRBV28 combines with J gene TRBJ1-5; D is perhaps TRBD1 (6 bases). With 9 bases removed from V and 7 bases from J, the gap between germline ends came to 19 bases. The CDR3 is 14 residues long. Germline V gene data show CDR1 as MDHEN and CDR2 as SYDVKM. The CDR3 region has the DNA TGTGCCAGTACCGGGGGGGGGCAGTTCCAGCCCCAGCATTTT. Amino acid sequence: CASTGGGQFQPQHF. Together with reference TRBV28 and TRBJ1-5, the CDR3 gives the full variable domain: DVKVTQSSRYLVKRTGEKVFLECVQDMDHENMFWYRQDPGLGLRLIYFSYDVKMKEKGDIPEGYSVSREKKERFSLILESASTNQTSMYLCASTGGGQFQPQHFGDGTRLSIL.

The chain is built from TRBV18 and TRBJ2-6; D gene uncertain. The CDR3 consists of 15 residues. Trimming cost V 6 bases and J 0 bases, with 9 bases left between them. Germline CDR1 KGHSH, CDR2 LQKENI. Here the CDR3 reads CASSFGASGANVLTF. The CDR3, as DNA: TGTGCCAGCTCGTTCGGTGCCTCTGGGGCCAACGTCCTGACTTTC. Supplemented by reference TRBV18 and TRBJ2-6, the full variable domain reads NAGVMQNPRHLVRRRGQEARLRCSPMKGHSHVYWYRQLPEEGLKFMVYLQKENIIDESGMPKERFSAEFPKEGPSILRIQQVVRGDSAAYFCASSFGASGANVLTFGAGSRLTVL.

The chain recombines TRBV5-1 with TRBJ2-1; TRBD1 matches at 12 bases. The germline V gene has CDR1 SGHRS and CDR2 YFSETQ. Trimming cost V 4 bases and J 15 bases; bases outside gene matches: 14. This CDR3 region has 15 residues. The chain's CDR3 is CASSPGTGGVDRRFF. CDR3 in DNA: TGCGCCAGCAGCCCCGGGACAGGGGGCGTGGACCGGCGGTTCTTC.

This clone was detected ten times or more. The J gene is TRBJ1-1, the V gene TRBV11-3; tentative D call: TRBD1 (6 bases). This CDR3 has 13 residues. Trimming stripped 5 bases from V and 9 bases from J, with 16 bases between. The germline gives CDR1 SGHNT, CDR2 YENEEA. CDR3 sequence reads: CASSRTDDEKAFF. CDR3 in DNA: TGTGCCAGCAGCAGGACAGATGATGAAAAAGCTTTCTTT.

The V and J genes are TRBV7-8 and TRBJ1-2; 11 bases are a match to TRBD1. Germline V gene sequence: CDR1 SGHVS, CDR2 FQNEAQ. This CDR3 spans 14 amino acids. V was pared by 3 bases and J by 6 bases, with 3 bases of the junction left unmatched. CDR3 coding DNA: TGTGCCAGCAGCTTGGACAGGGGGCAGGATGGCTACACCTTC. Its translation is CASSLDRGQDGYTF.

The rearrangement joins TRBV28 to TRBJ2-7; TRBD2 aligns across 12 bases. Losses at the gene ends were 3 bases for V and 4 bases for J; bases not matched to a gene: 7. The CDR3 totals 16 residues. CDR1 is MDHEN, CDR2 SYDVKM, per germline. This CDR3 reads CASSLGRTSGAYEQYV. CDR3 in DNA: TGTGCCAGCAGTTTGGGCCGGACTAGCGGGGCGTACGAGCAGTACGTC.

The rearrangement joins TRBV7-2 to TRBJ1-4, with 9 bases identical to TRBD1. CDR3 length equals 14 residues. Germline V gene lookup returns CDR1 SGHTA and CDR2 FQGNSA. V was clipped by 5 bases and J by 4 bases; unmatched bases: 2. CDR3 residues: CASSPDRGNEKLFF. CDR3 DNA: TGTGCCAGCAGCCCGGACAGGGGTAATGAAAAACTGTTTTTT.

The chain has TRBV12-5 and TRBJ2-3; 7 bases map to TRBD1. The germline CDR1 and CDR2 sequences are LGHNT and FRNRAP. V lost 1 base, J lost 1 base, and 8 bases stayed unmatched. CDR3 length: 17 residues. CDR3 DNA sequence: TGTGCTAGTGGTTTGGACCCCGCAGGACAGGGCACAGATACGCAGTATTTT. Protein product: CASGLDPAGQGTDTQYF.

The rearrangement links TRBV11-2 to TRBJ1-5, with 7 bases matching TRBD1. This CDR3 has 16 amino acids. Germline CDR1 SGHAT, CDR2 FQNNGV. The ends lost 0 bases at V and 5 bases at J; junction bases unmatched: 7. CDR3 in amino acids: CASSLDWAGGDQPQHF. CDR3 DNA sequence: TGTGCCAGCAGCTTAGATTGGGCAGGGGGTGATCAGCCCCAGCATTTT.

V and J are TRBV19 and TRBJ1-5; D not certain. Germline values: CDR1 LNHDA, CDR2 SQIVND (reference sequence). The germline V and J ends were trimmed by 5 bases and 0 bases, with 5 bases remaining between them. The CDR3 runs to 13 residues. The CDR3 DNA reads as TGTGCCAGTAGTCCGTATAGCAATCAGCCCCAGCATTTT. As protein: CASSPYSNQPQHF.

This clone occurred a few times. This chain joins TRBV20-1 and TRBJ2-1, with 7 bases lining up with TRBD1. The germline gives CDR1 DFQATT, CDR2 SNEGSKA (reference sequence). The CDR3 runs 14 residues. The V gene end was trimmed by 3 bases and the J gene end by 2 bases; junction bases not matched to a gene: 4. The CDR3 bases are TGCAGTGCTAGTAGACAGGGACCCTACAATGAGCAGTTCTTC. This gives the protein CSASRQGPYNEQFF.

V usage is TRBV18 and J usage is TRBJ2-5, with 7 bases matching TRBD1. The CDR3 is 13 residues long. Losses at the gene ends were 7 bases for V and 2 bases for J; bases not matched to a gene: 4. Germline CDR1 KGHSH, CDR2 LQKENI. The CDR3 DNA reads as TGTGCCAGCTGCAGGGGGATACAAGAGACCCAGTACTTC. Protein: CASCRGIQETQYF.

The V gene is TRBV19, the J gene TRBJ2-5, with TRBD1 matching 8 bases. The CDR3 totals 16 residues. With 4 bases clipped from V and 0 bases from J, the junction kept 7 bases outside the gene matches. CDR1 and CDR2 from the germline V gene are LNHDA and SQIVND (reference sequence). This CDR3 is CASSTGQGGYQETQYF. CDR3 DNA: TGTGCCAGTAGTACAGGACAGGGAGGTTACCAAGAGACCCAGTACTTC.

This sequence joins TRBV2 and TRBJ2-2, with D hard to call. Trimming pared 5 bases from V and 0 bases from J, leaving 4 bases between. The germline V gene has CDR1 SNHLY and CDR2 FYNNEI. CDR3 size: 13 residues. This chain's CDR3 is CASSQSNTGELFF. In nucleotides, the CDR3 is TGTGCCAGCAGTCAGTCGAACACCGGGGAGCTGTTTTTT. The whole variable domain, filled in from reference TRBV2 and TRBJ2-2, reads EPEVTQTPSHQVTQMGQEVILRCVPISNHLYFYWYRQILGQKVEFLVSFYNNEISEKSEIFDDQFSVERPDGSNFTLKIRSTKLEDSAMYFCASSQSNTGELFFGEGSRLTVL.

This clone has more than one count but fewer than ten. The CDR3 sequence: CASSLGRRGTNEKLFF. The CDR3, as DNA: TGTGCCAGCAGCTTGGGACGGAGGGGAACTAATGAAAAACTGTTTTTT. J is TRBJ1-4 and V is TRBV5-6, with D maybe TRBD1 (5 bases). Germline V CDR1 and CDR2: SGHDT, YYEEEE. The CDR3 sequence is 16 residues long. V dropped 0 bases and J dropped 1 base, with 10 bases sitting between them.

The sample holds a few counts of this clone. This chain connects TRBV7-2 to TRBJ1-2; D gene uncertain. Per the germline V gene, CDR1 is SGHTA and CDR2 is FQGNSA. The CDR3 has 15 residues. With 4 bases removed from V and 7 bases from J, the gap between germline ends came to 19 bases. The CDR3 protein is CASSSLSQQRGGYTF. The CDR3 DNA reads as TGTGCCAGCAGCTCACTCAGTCAACAACGGGGTGGCTACACCTTC.

By its share, this clone is medium-sized (0.01 to 0.1%). The CDR3 sequence is CSVEVWGAGELFF. Written as DNA, the CDR3 is TGCAGCGTTGAAGTGTGGGGAGCCGGGGAGCTGTTTTTT. The chain links TRBV29-1 to TRBJ2-2; the D gene is possibly TRBD2 (5 bases). The CDR3 has 13 amino acids. Germline loops: CDR1 SQVTM, CDR2 ANQGSEA. The ends were cut back, 1 base at V and 6 bases at J, with 9 bases in the middle.